This T cell receptor beta chain was recovered during a study of CD8 T cells in ankylosing spondylitis. General study points: Disease-linked clones proved CD8+ and comparatively uncommon in peripheral blood. Significantly higher representation of disease-linked clones was reported for matched ankylosing spondylitis synovial fluid. One TCR beta motif, made up of under ten highly homologous variants, appeared characteristic of ankylosing spondylitis blood.

Turning to this clonotype: Its antigen remains unidentified.

V lost 0 bases and J lost 10, with 4 bases in between. This CDR3 contains 12 residues. Researchers built TCR beta libraries using quantitative 5'-RACE with molecular barcodes. TCRdb redid the calling of the 5' RACE reads with MiXCR, one entry per CDR3 protein. The table records 250,000 to 400,000 distinct CDR3 sequences, about 9.9% of them present only once. The receptor was isolated from a female donor with ankylosing spondylitis or in good health (not recorded which). The chain combines TRBV12-3 or TRBV12-4 with TRBJ1-6; D is undetermined. Sequencing was done on a sample of blood, either unsorted or a sorted T cell fraction (not recorded which). The CDR3 is CASSLAGSPLHF. The CDR3 DNA reads as TGTGCCAGCAGTTTAGCGGGCTCACCCCTCCACTTT.